The source of this TCR beta chain is a study of siplizumab effects on memory and regulatory T cells. At the level of the study: Mixed lymphocyte reactions were matched in twos, containing siplizumab at 0.75 to 1 ug/mL or lacking drug. Study-wide findings and caveats: Phenotypic classification as naive or memory proved unattainable for roughly 75-97% of proliferating CD4+ or CD8+ clones. The drug siplizumab significantly decreased the alloreactive sequences that could be traced to unstimulated CD4+ memory cells. The suppressive capacity of proliferating Tregs from siplizumab cultures remained unconfirmed.

The CDR3 totals 15 residues. Looked up from germline, CDR1 is SGHNT and CDR2 is YYREEE (reference sequence). V lost 4 bases and J lost 0, with 11 bases in between. The data were produced by immunoSEQ multiplex PCR, yet TCRdb's version contains in-frame clones alone and is incomplete. Here the sample spans 20,000 or so clones, about 40% being singletons. On this clone itself: Its antigen remains unknown.

The mixed lymphocyte reaction cells underwent coculture at 37°C for less than 7 days. This clonotype was sampled from a human donor in good health; the cells came from an allogeneic mixed lymphocyte reaction. Some clones in this sample may be carry-over from other donors' samples. The sequenced material came from CFSE-low (dividing) CD4+ T cells sorted from an allogeneic mixed lymphocyte reaction. The chain has TRBV5-4 and TRBJ1-5, with D unresolved. CDR3 amino acids: CASSISGISNQPQHF. CDR3 DNA: TGTGCCAGCAGCATTTCGGGAATTAGCAATCAGCCCCAGCATTTT.